These 11 T cell receptor beta chains were all obtained from the same sample, sequenced in a study of cytomegalovirus exposure and HLA in healthy donors. PCR involved 60 Vbeta and 13 Jbeta primers. Clones were sequenced by immunoSEQ multiplex PCR, and TCRdb holds only the in-frame ones, with some missing. The data show roughly 100,000 clones, more than 60% seen once. Sequenced input: PBMCs. The origin of the receptors is a man aged 18 to 29 in good health and CMV-seropositive.

V usage is TRBV9 and J usage is TRBJ2-1; 8 bases are shared with TRBD2. The germline V gene has CDR1 SGDLS and CDR2 YYNGEE. The CDR3 is 15 residues long. V was clipped by 3 bases and J by 0 bases; unmatched bases: 2. CDR3 bases: TGTGCCAGCAGCGAGGGGACTAGCTCCTACAATGAGCAGTTCTTC. Encoded protein: CASSEGTSSYNEQFF. Variable domain in full (rest from reference TRBV9 and TRBJ2-1): DSGVTQTPKHLITATGQRVTLRCSPRSGDLSVYWYQQSLDQGLQFLIQYYNGEERAKGNILERFSAQQFPDLHSELNLSSLELGDSALYFCASSEGTSSYNEQFFGPGTRLTVL.

This rearrangement joins TRBV16 to TRBJ1-4, with 8 bases that match TRBD1. J was trimmed by 8 bases and V by 4 bases; bases with no gene match: 9. This CDR3 comprises 15 residues. Germline V gene sequence: CDR1 KGHSY, CDR2 FQNENV. CDR3 protein: CASSRPQGAGEKLFF. DNA of the CDR3: TGTGCCAGCAGCCGCCCGCAGGGGGCAGGGGAAAAACTGTTTTTT.

The chain combines TRBV9 with TRBJ1-1, with TRBD1 matching over 7 bases. Germline CDR1 and CDR2: SGDLS and YYNGEE. CDR3 length equals 13 residues. The trim removed 5 bases at V and 4 bases at J, leaving 5 bases unmatched. The chain's CDR3 is CASSNYRGTEAFF. CDR3 sequence (DNA): TGTGCCAGCAGTAACTACAGGGGCACTGAAGCTTTCTTT. Based on the CDR3 plus reference TRBV9 and TRBJ1-1, the full variable domain is DSGVTQTPKHLITATGQRVTLRCSPRSGDLSVYWYQQSLDQGLQFLIQYYNGEERAKGNILERFSAQQFPDLHSELNLSSLELGDSALYFCASSNYRGTEAFFGQGTRLTVV.

The chain uses TRBV27 and TRBJ2-1; 7 nucleotides agree with TRBD2. V shed 6 bases, J shed 7 bases, and the junction held 9 bases outside the gene matches. This CDR3 has 14 amino acids. The germline gives CDR1 MNHEY, CDR2 SMNVEV (reference sequence). This CDR3 reads CASRSGGPGNEQFF. CDR3 DNA sequence: TGTGCCAGCAGGTCGGGGGGACCTGGTAATGAGCAGTTCTTC.

The chain uses TRBV6-1 and TRBJ1-3, with 7 bases fitting TRBD1. CDR1 MNHNS and CDR2 SASEGT come from the germline V gene. This CDR3 is built from 15 residues. V lost 4 bases, J lost 2 bases, and 5 bases stayed unmatched. CDR3: CASSGLQGPGNTIYF. The DNA of the CDR3 is TGTGCCAGCAGTGGCTTACAGGGGCCTGGAAACACCATATATTTT.

This clone came up a few times. This chain joins TRBV2 and TRBJ2-3; 15 bases line up with TRBD2. V gave up 3 bases and J gave up 2 bases; unmatched junction bases: 9. CDR3 size: 19 residues. In germline, CDR1 is SNHLY, CDR2 FYNNEI. Here the CDR3 DNA reads TGTGCCAGCAGTGATCCGGGACTAGCGGGGGGAGATTACACAGATACGCAGTATTTT. Residues: CASSDPGLAGGDYTDTQYF.

The rearrangement joins TRBV10-3 to TRBJ1-1; tentative D call: TRBD1 (5 bases). The CDR3 is 13 amino acids. The germline CDR1 and CDR2 sequences are ENHRY and SYGVKD. With 11 bases removed from V and 5 bases from J, the gap between germline ends came to 18 bases. CDR3 residues: CASHTGTLTEAFF. For the CDR3, the DNA is TGTGCCTCCCATACCGGGACTTTAACTGAAGCTTTCTTT.

The chain couples TRBV5-6 to TRBJ1-1; 10 bases are a match to TRBD1. V was pared by 4 bases and J by 4 bases, with 4 bases of the junction left unmatched. Per the germline V gene, CDR1 is SGHDT and CDR2 is YYEEEE. The CDR3 runs to 14 residues. The CDR3 is CASSRQGAGTEAFF. The CDR3 DNA sequence: TGTGCCAGCAGCCGACAGGGGGCCGGCACTGAAGCTTTCTTT.

V gene TRBV2 combines with J gene TRBJ2-3, with TRBD2 identical over 8 bases. The V gene end was trimmed by 1 base and the J gene end by 1 base; junction bases not matched to a gene: 1. CDR1 and CDR2 (germline): SNHLY, FYNNEI. The CDR3 length is 15 residues. The DNA for the CDR3 is TGTGCCAGCAGTGAAGGACTAGCGCGCACAGATACGCAGTATTTT. This gives the protein CASSEGLARTDTQYF.

This clone has only a few counts. The rearrangement joins TRBV5-1 to TRBJ1-2; 9 bases line up with TRBD1. Trimming cost V 4 bases and J 3 bases; bases outside gene matches: 19. In germline, CDR1 is SGHRS, CDR2 YFSETQ. The CDR3 runs to 19 residues. The CDR3: CASSPHAGQGVRRDYGYTF. The DNA of the CDR3 is TGCGCCAGCAGCCCACATGCGGGACAGGGCGTCCGAAGGGACTATGGCTACACCTTC.

This chain links TRBV19 with TRBJ1-2; D possibly corresponds to TRBD1 (5 bases). This CDR3 is built from 15 residues. Trimming pared 9 bases from V and 4 bases from J, leaving 21 bases between. Germline-derived CDR1 and CDR2 are LNHDA and SQIVND (reference sequence). The CDR3 protein is CASTNGGSDGYGYTF. In DNA form, the CDR3 reads TGTGCCAGCACTAATGGGGGGAGCGATGGCTATGGCTACACCTTC.